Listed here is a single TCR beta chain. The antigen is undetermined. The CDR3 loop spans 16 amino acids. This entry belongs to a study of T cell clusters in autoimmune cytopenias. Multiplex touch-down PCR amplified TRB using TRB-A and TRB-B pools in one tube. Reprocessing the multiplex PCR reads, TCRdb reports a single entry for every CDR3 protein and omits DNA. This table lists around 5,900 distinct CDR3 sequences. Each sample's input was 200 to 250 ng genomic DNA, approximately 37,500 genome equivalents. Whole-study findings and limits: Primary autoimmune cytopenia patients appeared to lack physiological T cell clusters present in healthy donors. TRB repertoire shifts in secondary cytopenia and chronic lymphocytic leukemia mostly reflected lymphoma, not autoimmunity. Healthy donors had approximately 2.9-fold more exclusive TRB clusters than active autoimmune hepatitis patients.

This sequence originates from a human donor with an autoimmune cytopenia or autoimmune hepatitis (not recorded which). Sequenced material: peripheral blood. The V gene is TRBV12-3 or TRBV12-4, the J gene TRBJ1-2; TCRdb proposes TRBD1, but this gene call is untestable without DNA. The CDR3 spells CASSLPGTGRIYGYTF.